The 12 T cell receptor beta chains given below trace back to one sample, sequenced in a study of cytomegalovirus exposure and HLA in healthy donors listed by TCRdb under 2017. The library was built by means of the immunoSEQ multiplex PCR assay. The multiplex PCR relied on a mix of 60 forward primers for TCR Vbeta segments and 13 reverse primers for TCR Jbeta segments. TCRdb carries this immuneACCESS record with in-frame sequences only. Its versions omit some clonotypes, under half of them owing to an unresolved V gene in the studies checked, with the rest unexplained. The sample includes about 70,000 clones, with around 62% observed a single time. The ten largest make up around a sixth of the sample. Sequenced material: PBMCs. The receptors here all came from a man aged 35 to 55 in good health and CMV-seropositive.

V and J are TRBV21-1 and TRBJ2-7; TRBD1, the D gene given by the table, was not confirmed from the DNA. TRBV21-1 is recorded as a pseudogene. The CDR3 contains 11 residues. The CDR3 reads CASGGHHCQYF. CDR3 coding DNA: TGTGCCAGCGGGGGACACCACTGTCAGTACTTC.

The chain links TRBV19 to TRBJ2-1; 8 bases are a match to TRBD2. Trimming at V came to 6 bases and at J to 2 bases, leaving 9 bases not matched to a gene. The CDR3 spans 16 residues. Germline values: CDR1 LNHDA, CDR2 SQIVND (reference sequence). The CDR3 DNA follows: TGTGCCAGTAGCCCCGGGGGGGGAGGCGCCTACAATGAGCAGTTCTTC. Protein product: CASSPGGGGAYNEQFF.

The sample holds one count of this clone. The chain joins TRBV15 to TRBJ2-5, with D possibly being TRBD2 (5 bases). The CDR3 runs 14 residues. Germline values: CDR1 LNHNV, CDR2 YYDKDF (reference sequence). The V and J ends lost 0 bases and 5 bases respectively, with 10 bases between them. CDR3 residues: CATSRDSREETQYF. As DNA, the CDR3 is TGTGCCACCAGCAGAGATTCTAGGGAGGAGACCCAGTACTTC.

The CDR3 sequence is CASSGGPARNTIYF. In DNA, the CDR3 is TGTGCCAGCAGTGGGGGCCCTGCTAGAAACACCATATATTTT. The chain carries TRBV6-1 and TRBJ1-3; a possible D gene is TRBD1 (5 bases). This CDR3 comprises 14 residues. Germline lookup yields CDR1 MNHNS and CDR2 SASEGT. V lost 4 bases, J lost 5 bases, and 12 bases lay in between.

V gene TRBV19 combines with J gene TRBJ2-1; TRBD2 agrees at 10 bases. The CDR3 length is 17 residues. Looked up from germline, CDR1 is LNHDA and CDR2 is SQIVND (reference sequence). The trim removed 5 bases at V and 6 bases at J, leaving 13 bases unmatched. Here the CDR3 reads CASSAAEGLAFGNEQFF. The CDR3 bases are TGTGCCAGTAGTGCTGCTGAGGGACTAGCGTTTGGCAATGAGCAGTTCTTC.

This clone has just one count. The rearrangement uses TRBV6-5 and TRBJ1-2, with 7 positions matching TRBD1. Trimming took 4 bases from V and 4 from J; bases not matched to a gene: 9. This CDR3 has 15 amino acids. Per the germline V gene, CDR1 is MNHEY and CDR2 is SVGAGI. The DNA for the CDR3 is TGTGCCAGCAGTTCACCGGGACAGTTCTTCTATGGCTACACCTTC. It is translated as CASSSPGQFFYGYTF.

This clone has at least ten counts. V gene TRBV6-5 combines with J gene TRBJ1-3; D uncertain. Germline V gives CDR1 MNHEY, CDR2 SVGAGI. V dropped 0 bases and J dropped 0 bases, with 6 bases sitting between them. CDR3 length: 15 residues. CDR3 region: CASSYSMSSGNTIYF. CDR3 nucleotides: TGTGCCAGCAGTTACTCGATGAGCTCTGGAAACACCATATATTTT.

This clone was detected once. The chain uses TRBV7-9 and TRBJ2-7; no firm D call. Per germline, CDR1 SEHNR and CDR2 FQNEAQ (reference sequence). V lost 3 bases and J 2 bases, leaving 8 bases between the germline ends. The CDR3 contains 13 residues. The CDR3 sequence: CASSLELTYEQYF. CDR3 coding DNA: TGTGCCAGCAGCTTGGAGTTGACCTACGAGCAGTACTTC.

The V and J genes are TRBV4-1 and TRBJ1-6, with unresolved D. This CDR3 has 15 amino acids. The V and J ends lost 1 base and 8 bases respectively, with 12 bases between them. The germline CDR1 and CDR2 sequences are MGHRA and YSYEKL. The CDR3 reads CASSQGTAQYSPLHF. The CDR3 coding sequence is TGCGCCAGCAGCCAAGGGACTGCTCAATATTCACCCCTCCACTTT.

The genes are TRBV10-2 and TRBJ1-5, with 8 nucleotides matching TRBD1. The CDR3 runs 14 residues. Germline-derived CDR1 and CDR2 are WSHSY and SAAADI. The V and J ends lost 4 bases and 3 bases, in that order; junction bases with no gene match: 2. In DNA form, the CDR3 reads TGCGCCAGCAGTGGACAGGGGATCAATCAGCCCCAGCATTTT. This encodes CASSGQGINQPQHF.

V is TRBV5-1 and J is TRBJ2-1, with a tentative D call TRBD2 (6 bases). Germline CDR1 and CDR2: SGHRS and YFSETQ. CDR3 length: 13 residues. Trimming took off 8 bases at V and 4 bases at J, with 13 bases between the two ends. CDR3 residues: CASKRDLYNEQFF. CDR3 nucleotide sequence: TGCGCCAGTAAACGGGACTTATACAATGAGCAGTTCTTC.

The J gene is TRBJ2-7, the V gene TRBV4-2; TRBD1 matches 10 bases. Germline V gene data show CDR1 as LGHNA and CDR2 as YNFKEQ. V gave up 0 bases and J gave up 1 base; unmatched junction bases: 3. CDR3 size: 16 residues. CDR3 protein: CASSQDGTGVSYEQYF. The CDR3 coding sequence is TGTGCCAGCAGCCAAGATGGGACAGGGGTTTCCTACGAGCAGTACTTC.